A selection of T cell receptor beta chains follows, all from one sample in a study of blood T cells in healthy people across ages. TCRdb redid the calling of the 5' RACE reads with MiXCR, one entry per CDR3 protein. The sample holds around 500,000 distinct CDR3 sequences, about 27% seen once. The data also belong to a second study, concerning T cells of mothers and their children.

The specimen sequenced was blood. The receptors derive from a boy aged 2 to 10 in good health. CDR3s leave out the opening cysteine and the closing phenylalanine or tryptophan. Fields, in order: J gene, V gene, CDR3 protein.

>TRBJ1-2|TRBV9
ASSVDRDSYGYT
>TRBJ1-2|TRBV5-1
ASSLNPGSQGGYT
>TRBJ2-1|TRBV20-1
SAPSGRDSYNEQF
>NA|TRBV2
ATRRGFIGYEQY
>NA|TRBV6-5
ASGTSGTEQY
>TRBJ2-1|TRBV5-1
ASSLGGTSGRNEQF
>TRBJ2-7|TRBV27
ASSFAQGGRLY
>TRBJ1-4|TRBV23-1
ASSHSRSGVGATNEKLF
>TRBJ2-7|TRBV7-9
ASSDRQASVYEQY
>TRBJ2-7|TRBV9
ASSARGISYEQY
>TRBJ2-7|TRBV4-3
ASSQDGSRDYEQY
>TRBJ1-6|TRBV27
ASSQGGSPLH
>TRBJ1-2|TRBV20-1
SASQGARGRGYGYT
>TRBJ1-4|TRBV6-6
ASSYRENEKLF
>TRBJ1-2|TRBV2
ANLGDGKNYGYT
>TRBJ2-5|TRBV24-1
ATSDGGGAGETQY
>TRBJ2-7|TRBV20-1
SARGQRTNYEQY
>TRBJ1-6|TRBV21-1
ASRNSGQGYNSPLH
>TRBJ2-5|TRBV19
ASQQSETQY
>TRBJ2-3|TRBV5-1
ASSWGRTISTDTQY
>TRBJ2-3|TRBV5-1
ASRVASYADTQY
>TRBJ2-5|TRBV7-2
ASSLPTERETQY
>TRBJ2-1|TRBV20-1
SASSSGSYNEQF
>TRBJ2-1|TRBV6-5
ASSYKEGTSGGGSYNEQF
>TRBJ1-2|TRBV27
ASSLYGLLNYGYT
>TRBJ2-2|TRBV4-2
ASSQVRGLAGGQNTGELF
>TRBJ1-4|TRBV19
ASSIWTGNEKLF
>TRBJ1-1|TRBV4-1
ASSQDGQGRRNTEAF
>TRBJ1-4|TRBV5-1
ASSFRGYSDNEKLF
>TRBJ1-2|TRBV5-4
ASRPAGSQANYGYT
>TRBJ2-3|TRBV4-3
ASSQASTDTQY
>TRBJ1-2|TRBV24-1
ATKQGAHGYT
>TRBJ2-3|TRBV2
ASCPNGPDTQY
>TRBJ1-2|TRBV7-9
VSGDAYGYT
>TRBJ2-7|TRBV20-1
SARGTRDPPYEQY
>TRBJ2-7|TRBV10-3
AISLLAGGDEQY
>TRBJ2-2|TRBV14
ASSQALRTLNTGELF